This T cell receptor (beta chain) originates from a study of neurological immune-mediated disorders. Notes on the study in general: No CDR3 amino acid sequences recurred among expanded clones across subjects, suggesting private repertoires in all groups. The multiple sclerosis repertoire cluster was not associated with any clinical or MRI feature, with the authors stating that larger cohorts are needed.

Trimming at V came to 4 bases and at J to 4 bases, leaving 15 bases not matched to a gene. Germline V gene lookup returns CDR1 SGHRS and CDR2 YFSETQ. CDR3 length equals 17 residues. Synthesis of cDNA was performed by 5'RACE using 10-nucleotide random UMIs. TCRdb reprocessed the 5' RACE reads with MiXCR, giving one entry per CDR3 protein. The table includes approximately 66,000 distinct CDR3 sequences, 3.5% to 5.5% detected once. This clonotype was recorded at least ten times. What it binds is not known. The unsorted libraries were generated from a total of 2 million PBMCs, which had been stored in RNAlater at -80 C.

The clonotype originates from a man aged 30 to 39 with multiple sclerosis. The V and J genes are TRBV5-1 and TRBJ2-5; 8 bases are a match to TRBD1. Sample: PBMCs. CDR3 coding DNA: TGCGCCAGCAGCCTCGGACAGGGCCTGATTGTGTTAGAGACCCAGTACTTC. This sequence encodes CASSLGQGLIVLETQYF.